One and the same sample provided the 14 T cell receptor beta chains below, sequenced in a study of T cell responses to AZD1222 COVID-19 vaccine. Here immunoSEQ multiplex PCR was the method, and the copy in TCRdb shows in-frame clones only, minus some. Of about 140,000 clones listed, 88% are singletons. The specimen comprised peripheral blood, sampled 28 days after the second AZD1222 dose. These receptors were taken from an adult who received the AZD1222 COVID-19 vaccine.

For the CDR3, the DNA is TGTGCCAGCAGTGAGCGGGGGACTAGCCATGAGCAGTTCTTC. This encodes CASSERGTSHEQFF. The rearrangement links TRBV6-1 to TRBJ2-1; 9 bases agree with TRBD2. J lost 8 bases, V lost 3 bases, and 5 bases had no gene match. This CDR3 spans 14 amino acids. Germline loops: CDR1 MNHNS, CDR2 SASEGT.

The J gene is TRBJ2-2, the V gene TRBV15, with TRBD1 matching over 9 bases. V was clipped by 7 bases and J by 0 bases; unmatched bases: 3. Germline V gene sequence: CDR1 LNHNV, CDR2 YYDKDF (reference sequence). The CDR3 consists of 15 residues. The chain's CDR3 is CATTGDRANTGELFF. The CDR3 DNA is TGTGCCACCACAGGGGACAGGGCGAACACCGGGGAGCTGTTTTTT.

The rearrangement links TRBV30 to TRBJ1-4; 11 nucleotides agree with TRBD1. Germline V gene data show CDR1 as GTSNPN and CDR2 as SVGIG (reference sequence). The CDR3 totals 16 residues. The V segment lost 3 bases and the J segment 8 bases; nucleotides outside the gene matches: 11. The CDR3 coding sequence is TGTGCCTGGAGACGGACAGGGGGCGCCCGGGGAGAAAAACTGTTTTTT. Protein sequence: CAWRRTGGARGEKLFF.

This clone was seen only once. This chain joins TRBV7-8 and TRBJ2-3; 7 bases are shared with TRBD2. V was clipped by 1 base and J by 2 bases; unmatched bases: 6. Germline V gives CDR1 SGHVS, CDR2 FQNEAQ. The CDR3 covers 16 residues. The CDR3 spells CASSLGGAGLTDTQYF. The CDR3 coding sequence is TGTGCCAGCAGCTTAGGGGGAGCGGGGCTCACAGATACGCAGTATTTT.

This sequence joins TRBV28 and TRBJ1-2; D possibly corresponds to TRBD1 (6 bases). Trimming stripped 7 bases from V and 4 bases from J, with 13 bases between. This CDR3 is built from 13 residues. Germline V lookup: CDR1 MDHEN, CDR2 SYDVKM. The CDR3 spells CASKAGAVYGYTF. The DNA for the CDR3 is TGTGCCAGCAAGGCAGGGGCGGTCTATGGCTACACCTTC.

This rearrangement joins TRBV2 to TRBJ2-1; 11 positions agree with TRBD2. The CDR3 is made up of 17 amino acids. J was trimmed by 7 bases and V by 4 bases; bases with no gene match: 12. Looked up from germline, CDR1 is SNHLY and CDR2 is FYNNEI. The CDR3 DNA is TGTGCCAGCAGTGTGGGTAGACTAGCGGGGCCCCGGAATGAGCAGTTCTTC. This sequence encodes CASSVGRLAGPRNEQFF. Complete variable domain (other parts from reference TRBV2 and TRBJ2-1): EPEVTQTPSHQVTQMGQEVILRCVPISNHLYFYWYRQILGQKVEFLVSFYNNEISEKSEIFDDQFSVERPDGSNFTLKIRSTKLEDSAMYFCASSVGRLAGPRNEQFFGPGTRLTVL.

The chain couples TRBV21-1 to TRBJ2-1; the DNA was not compared with TRBD1, the D call given in the table. TRBV21-1 constitutes a pseudogene. The CDR3 loop spans 14 amino acids. CDR3 amino acids: CASSKVWDSNEQFF. The CDR3 nucleotides are TGTGCCAGCAGCAAAGTGTGGGACAGCAATGAGCAGTTCTTC.

V is TRBV2 and J is TRBJ1-2, with 7 bases identical to TRBD1. The junction had 9 bases not matched to a gene; V was cut back by 10 bases and J by 4 bases. The germline gives CDR1 SNHLY, CDR2 FYNNEI. CDR3 size: 13 residues. This CDR3 is CATSYRGTYGYTF. The CDR3 nucleotides are TGTGCCACCTCTTACAGGGGAACCTATGGCTACACCTTC.

Points on this clone: Other DNA sequences within the sample encode an identical CDR3. The chain recombines TRBV3-1 (or the pseudogene TRBV3-2) with TRBJ2-3; no firm D call. This CDR3 has 15 amino acids. The ends were cut back, 2 bases at V and 2 bases at J, with 11 bases in the middle. The germline V gene encodes CDR1 LGHDT and CDR2 YNNKEL (reference sequence). CDR3 residues: CASSQSGDFTDTQYF. Here the CDR3 DNA reads TGTGCCAGCAGCCAATCCGGAGATTTCACAGATACGCAGTATTTT.

The gene calls are TRBV7-3 and TRBJ2-3; no definite D call. V lost 6 bases and J lost 5, with 15 bases in between. CDR3 length: 14 residues. CDR1 SGHTA and CDR2 FQGTGA come from the germline V gene. CDR3 nucleotide sequence: TGTGCCAGCAGAACATCCGAAAGGGTAGATACGCAGTATTTT. It codes for CASRTSERVDTQYF.

V is TRBV3-1 (or the pseudogene TRBV3-2) and J is TRBJ1-5; no reliable D call. V was cut by 4 bases and J by 0 bases, with 7 bases left in between. The germline gives CDR1 LGHDT, CDR2 YNNKEL (reference sequence). This CDR3 contains 14 residues. The DNA for the CDR3 is TGTGCCAGCAGCCTAGAATATAGCAATCAGCCCCAGCATTTT. It specifies CASSLEYSNQPQHF.

The CDR3 nucleotides are TGTGCCAGCAGCCCCGCCGGGAAGTGGAGCGGGCCCTACAATGAGCAGTTCTTC. It translates to CASSPAGKWSGPYNEQFF. This chain connects TRBV9 to TRBJ2-1; weak D call: TRBD2 (6 bases). Looked up from germline, CDR1 is SGDLS and CDR2 is YYNGEE. Trimming shortened V by 4 bases and J by 2 bases, and 22 bases separated the two germline ends. CDR3 length: 18 amino acids.

This clone appeared once. The V and J genes are TRBV19 and TRBJ1-5; 9 bases are a match to TRBD1. The V gene's germline CDR1 is LNHDA and CDR2 SQIVND (reference sequence). Germline trimming cut 5 bases from V and 5 bases from J; bases unmatched to any gene: 7. This CDR3 contains 15 residues. DNA for the CDR3: TGTGCCAGTAGTCCGGGACAGGGCTCGCATCAGCCCCAGCATTTT. Residues: CASSPGQGSHQPQHF.

The V and J genes are TRBV10-3 and TRBJ1-5; a possible D gene is TRBD1 (5 bases). This CDR3 comprises 15 residues. Deletions cut 4 bases from V and 0 bases from J, with 10 bases between. The V gene's germline CDR1 is ENHRY and CDR2 SYGVKD. The CDR3 region has the DNA TGTGCCATCAGTGCGGGAGGGGATAGCAATCAGCCCCAGCATTTT. Protein: CAISAGGDSNQPQHF.